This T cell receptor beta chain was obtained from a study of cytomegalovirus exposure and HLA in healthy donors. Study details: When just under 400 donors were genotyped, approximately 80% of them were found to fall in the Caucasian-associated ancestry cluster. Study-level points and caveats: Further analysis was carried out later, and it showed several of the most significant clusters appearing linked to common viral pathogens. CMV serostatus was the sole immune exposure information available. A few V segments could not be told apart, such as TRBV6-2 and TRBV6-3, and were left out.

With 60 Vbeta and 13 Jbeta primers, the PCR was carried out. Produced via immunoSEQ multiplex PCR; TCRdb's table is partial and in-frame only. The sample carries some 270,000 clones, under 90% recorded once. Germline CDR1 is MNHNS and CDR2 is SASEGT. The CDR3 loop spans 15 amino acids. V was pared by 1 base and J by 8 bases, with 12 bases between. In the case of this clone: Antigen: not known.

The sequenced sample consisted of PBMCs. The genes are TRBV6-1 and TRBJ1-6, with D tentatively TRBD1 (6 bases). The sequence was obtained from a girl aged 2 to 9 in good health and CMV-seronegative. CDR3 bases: TGTGCCAGCAGTGAAGATAACAGGGCGCATTCACCCCTCCACTTT. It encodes CASSEDNRAHSPLHF.